The 22 T cell receptor beta chains reported below all come from one sample, sequenced in a study of CD8+ T cells in alopecia areata. In each case, RNA was isolated and then reverse transcribed into cDNA as the sequencing template. Some clones are missing from TCRdb's copy, which holds only in-frame ones; the method was immunoSEQ multiplex PCR. Of about 200,000 clones detected, about 60% appear once; the ten largest clones hold around 3%. Treatment specified: oral pan-JAK inhibitor, 5-10 mg twice daily. This specimen consisted of CD4+ T cells sorted from blood, obtained at week 4, from a patient treated with tofacitinib. The receptors stem from a human donor with alopecia areata.

The chain joins TRBV2 to TRBJ2-5; TRBD1 matches 7 bases. After removal of 8 bases from V and 2 bases from J, the junction contained 8 bases not matched to a gene. CDR1 is SNHLY, CDR2 FYNNEI, per germline. CDR3 size: 14 residues. The CDR3 sequence is CASGVGQTQETQYF. The CDR3 DNA sequence: TGTGCCAGCGGGGTGGGACAGACACAAGAGACCCAGTACTTC.

This clone was recorded a few times. The rearrangement uses TRBV28 and TRBJ2-1, with D perhaps matching TRBD1 or TRBD2 (5 bases each). Trimming shortened V by 3 bases and J by 10 bases, and 13 bases separated the two germline ends. The germline V gene encodes CDR1 MDHEN and CDR2 SYDVKM. This CDR3 has 13 amino acids. The CDR3 DNA reads as TGTGCCAGCAGTTTGGTGTCGAGGGGCGAGCAGTTCTTC. Translation: CASSLVSRGEQFF.

The V and J genes are TRBV29-1 and TRBJ2-5; the match to TRBD1 covers 9 bases. V shed 6 bases, J shed 5 bases, and the junction held 7 bases outside the gene matches. There are 13 residues in the CDR3. Germline V lookup: CDR1 SQVTM, CDR2 ANQGSEA. The CDR3 DNA is TGCAGCGTGAGACAGGGGGTTCCTGAGACCCAGTACTTC. Amino acid sequence: CSVRQGVPETQYF.

This rearrangement joins TRBV4-1 to TRBJ1-2; TRBD1 matches at 7 bases. Germline V gene sequence: CDR1 MGHRA, CDR2 YSYEKL. The CDR3 consists of 17 residues. V gave up 4 bases and J gave up 6 bases; unmatched junction bases: 17. DNA for the CDR3: TGCGCCAGCAGCCCCTGGGGGTTCCGGGACAGTACTCATGGCTACACCTTC. Translation gives CASSPWGFRDSTHGYTF.

This clone has more than one count but fewer than ten. This rearrangement joins TRBV10-3 to TRBJ2-7; the match to TRBD1 covers 9 bases. CDR1 and CDR2 from the germline V gene are ENHRY and SYGVKD. The CDR3 loop spans 15 amino acids. With 6 bases clipped from V and 4 bases from J, the junction kept 10 bases outside the gene matches. The CDR3 region has the DNA TGTGCCATCAGCGAGCGGGACAGGGAAAAGTACGAGCAGTACTTC. It encodes CAISERDREKYEQYF.

The CDR3 sequence is CSVLTGTNYGYTF. The CDR3 coding sequence is TGCAGCGTCCTGACTGGGACCAACTATGGCTACACCTTC. This chain uses TRBV29-1 with TRBJ1-2, with D perhaps TRBD1 (5 bases). This CDR3 contains 13 residues. Germline V lookup: CDR1 SQVTM, CDR2 ANQGSEA. The ends were cut back, 6 bases at V and 2 bases at J, with 13 bases in the middle.

There are a few counts of this clone. V gene TRBV27 combines with J gene TRBJ1-1, with TRBD1 identical over 8 bases. CDR3 length: 20 residues. V shed 2 bases, J shed 5 bases, and the junction held 22 bases outside the gene matches. Germline lookup yields CDR1 MNHEY and CDR2 SMNVEV (reference sequence). CDR3: CASSLLWARGQDTTGTEAFF. CDR3 bases: TGTGCCAGCAGTTTACTATGGGCGCGGGGACAGGACACCACGGGGACTGAAGCTTTCTTT.

The genes are TRBV29-1 and TRBJ1-1; D perhaps matches TRBD1 (6 bases). V was trimmed by 7 bases and J by 0 bases, leaving 12 bases between them. CDR3 length equals 13 residues. Germline lookup yields CDR1 SQVTM and CDR2 ANQGSEA. The CDR3 sequence is CSAPTGLNTEAFF. The CDR3 region has the DNA TGCAGCGCCCCGACAGGCCTGAACACTGAAGCTTTCTTT.

The V and J genes are TRBV18 and TRBJ1-2, with a tentative D call TRBD1 (6 bases). CDR1 is KGHSH and CDR2 is LQKENI in the germline V gene. The CDR3 has 16 amino acids. V dropped 0 bases and J dropped 5 bases, with 16 bases sitting between them. CDR3 protein: CASSPPGRGTTYGYTF. CDR3 nucleotides: TGTGCCAGCTCACCACCTGGACGGGGGACAACGTATGGCTACACCTTC.

This clone was counted only a few times. V is TRBV6-5 and J is TRBJ1-1; TRBD1 is a possible D gene (5 bases). From germline, CDR1 is MNHEY and CDR2 SVGAGI. This CDR3 has 13 amino acids. Deletions cut 0 bases from V and 10 bases from J, with 12 bases between. The DNA for the CDR3 is TGTGCCAGCAGTTACTCAGCAGGGTCCGGAGCTTTCTTT. Translated: CASSYSAGSGAFF.

DNA of the CDR3: TGTGCCAGCACCCCGACAGCGCCCTCTGGAAACACCATATATTTT. It is translated as CASTPTAPSGNTIYF. The rearrangement joins TRBV2 to TRBJ1-3; possibly TRBD1 for D (5 bases). Germline values: CDR1 SNHLY, CDR2 FYNNEI. Trimming pared 7 bases from V and 0 bases from J, leaving 13 bases between. The CDR3 runs to 15 residues.

The genes are TRBV28 and TRBJ2-7; 10 bases fit TRBD2. J lost 5 bases, V lost 7 bases, and 11 bases had no gene match. Per germline, CDR1 MDHEN and CDR2 SYDVKM. CDR3 length: 15 amino acids. The chain's CDR3 is CASKTSGASGNEQYF. As DNA, the CDR3 is TGTGCCAGCAAAACTAGCGGGGCGTCCGGGAACGAGCAGTACTTC.

The rearrangement links TRBV29-1 to TRBJ2-1, with no clear D. The V gene's germline CDR1 is SQVTM and CDR2 ANQGSEA. V lost 2 bases and J 0 bases, leaving 8 bases between the germline ends. The CDR3 consists of 14 residues. The CDR3 region is CSVEHLSSYNEQFF. The CDR3 region has the DNA TGCAGCGTTGAACACCTAAGCTCCTACAATGAGCAGTTCTTC.

This chain joins TRBV30 and TRBJ2-1, with TRBD1 identical over 9 bases. Trimming cost V 4 bases and J 4 bases; bases outside gene matches: 5. Germline V gives CDR1 GTSNPN, CDR2 SVGIG (reference sequence). The CDR3 is 14 amino acids. CDR3 protein: CAWTTGGPYNEQFF. The CDR3 nucleotides are TGTGCCTGGACCACAGGGGGCCCGTACAATGAGCAGTTCTTC.

The chain combines TRBV25-1 with TRBJ2-3, with TRBD1 matching over 7 bases. With V trimmed by 8 bases and J by 3 bases, 8 bases remained unmatched. This CDR3 contains 14 residues. CDR1 is MGHDK and CDR2 is SYGVNS in the germline V gene. The CDR3 region is CASAQGIGTDTQYF. CDR3 coding DNA: TGTGCCAGCGCACAGGGGATCGGAACAGATACGCAGTATTTT.

V and J are TRBV12-5 and TRBJ1-1; 7 bases align to TRBD1. J lost 3 bases, V lost 4 bases, and 5 bases had no gene match. The CDR3 spans 14 residues. Per the germline V gene, CDR1 is LGHNT and CDR2 is FRNRAP. CDR3 DNA sequence: TGTGCTAGTGGTTCCGACAGGGATGACACTGAAGCTTTCTTT. The encoded protein is CASGSDRDDTEAFF.

This clone showed up just a few times. The chain has TRBV29-1 and TRBJ1-2, with 7 positions matching TRBD1. V dropped 3 bases and J dropped 4; count of bases not matched to a gene: 8. Looked up from germline, CDR1 is SQVTM and CDR2 is ANQGSEA. The CDR3 length is 14 residues. The CDR3, as DNA: TGCAGCGTTGATTCGGGACAGTTACTCTATGGCTACACCTTC. Amino acid sequence: CSVDSGQLLYGYTF.

V is TRBV30 and J is TRBJ1-6; a possible D gene is TRBD1 (6 bases). This CDR3 has 15 residues. The germline V gene encodes CDR1 GTSNPN and CDR2 SVGIG (reference sequence). V lost 3 bases to trimming and J lost 6 bases, with 15 bases between them. The CDR3: CAWRTTGGLNSPLHF. CDR3 coding DNA: TGTGCCTGGAGGACCACCGGGGGGCTTAATTCACCCCTCCACTTT.

This rearrangement joins TRBV9 to TRBJ1-6; D uncertain. Germline-derived CDR1 and CDR2 are SGDLS and YYNGEE. The CDR3 sequence is 14 residues long. Trimming stripped 0 bases from V and 6 bases from J, with 7 bases between. The CDR3 loop reads CASSVEQFNSPLHF. CDR3 DNA: TGTGCCAGCAGCGTAGAACAGTTTAATTCACCCCTCCACTTT.

This chain uses TRBV29-1 with TRBJ2-2; D might be TRBD2 (7 bases). The CDR3 contains 14 residues. CDR1 and CDR2 (germline): SQVTM, ANQGSEA. V lost 6 bases and J 0 bases, leaving 11 bases between the germline ends. CDR3 nucleotide sequence: TGCAGCGTCAAAGGGGGGGCGAACACCGGGGAGCTGTTTTTT. Translation gives CSVKGGANTGELFF.

The chain has TRBV29-1 and TRBJ2-2, with D possibly matching TRBD1 (5 bases). V lost 8 bases to trimming and J lost 0 bases, with 13 bases between them. The CDR3 is 14 amino acids. Germline assignment: CDR1 SQVTM and CDR2 ANQGSEA. The CDR3 here is CSLRQSSNTGELFF. CDR3 in DNA: TGCAGCTTGAGACAGAGCTCGAACACCGGGGAGCTGTTTTTT.

The rearrangement uses TRBV7-2 and TRBJ2-3; no firm D call. This CDR3 is 16 amino acids long. V was shortened by 1 base and J by 1 base, with 12 bases between the two germline ends. The germline gives CDR1 SGHTA, CDR2 FQGNSA. The CDR3 region has the DNA TGTGCCAGCAGCTTAGAGCCGGCCGCAGGCACAGATACGCAGTATTTT. Encoded protein: CASSLEPAAGTDTQYF.